Described below is a single TCR beta chain sequence and its context. As yet, its antigen is unknown. This sample is part of a study of cytomegalovirus exposure and HLA in healthy donors. The PCR ran on 60 Vbeta and 13 Jbeta primers. Clones were read by immunoSEQ multiplex PCR, and TCRdb kept only the in-frame ones, dropping some. The sample shows around 150,000 clones, 70% to 80% of them seen only once. There are 16 residues in the CDR3. V was trimmed by 0 bases and J by 5 bases, leaving 17 bases between them. The V gene's germline CDR1 is SGHTS and CDR2 YDEGEE. Study results and caveats: Within an earlier analysis, most TCR beta V segments proved productive either about 87% or about 30% of the time. As was reported, the classifier diagnosed cytomegalovirus status with high specificity and sensitivity. HLA alleles were associated with fewer than 20,000 TCR beta sequences in a later analysis at 0.05 false discovery rate. Available immune exposure information was restricted to CMV serostatus only.

The chain is built from TRBV5-8 and TRBJ2-5, with D perhaps TRBD1 (5 bases). The sequencing input was PBMCs. The receptor was isolated from a young man in good health and CMV-seronegative. CDR3 bases: TGTGCCAGCAGCTTGGATGGAACGGCAGGGCGGGAGACCCAGTACTTC. The encoded protein is CASSLDGTAGRETQYF.